The T cell receptor beta chain under discussion was sequenced for a study of cytomegalovirus exposure and HLA in healthy donors. Overall study findings and caveats: In a later analysis, at a false discovery rate of 0.05, about 17,000 TCR beta sequences matched HLA alleles. Researchers reported in a later analysis that common viral pathogens appeared linked to several top clusters. In a later analysis, most CMV-associated TCR beta chains appeared HLA-restricted.

Trimming removed 2 bases at V and 1 base at J, with 8 bases between. From germline, CDR1 is LGHNA and CDR2 YNFKEQ. This CDR3 contains 14 residues. PCR employed 60 Vbeta and 13 Jbeta primers. Profiling relied on immunoSEQ multiplex PCR, and the TCRdb table lists in-frame clones only, not all of them. This repertoire shows roughly 190,000 clones, about 9.4% found once; its top ten account for over 1%. A word on this clone: Its specificity is unknown.

The sequence derives from a woman aged 25 to 45 in good health and CMV-seropositive. The rearrangement uses TRBV4-2 and TRBJ1-1; TRBD1 is a possible D gene (5 bases). The material sequenced was PBMCs. CDR3 sequence reads: CASSQPQGNTEAFF. Here the CDR3 DNA reads TGTGCCAGCAGCCAACCTCAGGGGAACACTGAAGCTTTCTTT.